This entry describes one TCR beta chain. Its antigen is as yet unknown. The primer mix had 60 Vbeta and 13 Jbeta primers. Produced via immunoSEQ multiplex PCR; TCRdb's table is partial and in-frame only. The data contain about 89,000 clones, around nine tenths of them seen just once; the ten biggest clones take up 8.5% to 10%. The CDR3 is 16 amino acids. The trim removed 3 bases at V and 2 bases at J, leaving 8 bases unmatched. Per germline, CDR1 WNHNN and CDR2 SYGVQD (reference sequence). The source of the sample is a study of cytomegalovirus exposure and HLA in healthy donors. As for the study in general: About 80 million unique TCRs, all from HLA-typed donors, were included in an early release of the data.

Everyone who donated was a healthy bone marrow donor. Study-wide findings and caveats: Presence/absence analyses took donor sequencing depth as roughly uniform.

Sequencing was performed on PBMCs. This TCR was sampled from a man younger than 40 in good health and CMV-seropositive. This chain joins TRBV10-1 and TRBJ2-3; 7 bases are shared with TRBD2. The CDR3, as DNA: TGCGCCAGCAGTGACGGACTAGTGGGGGTCACAGATACGCAGTATTTT. Amino acid sequence: CASSDGLVGVTDTQYF.